Following are 26 T cell receptor beta chains from one sample sequenced in a study of radiotherapy plus CTLA-4 blockade in lung cancer. Method: immunoSEQ multiplex PCR; TCRdb's copy keeps in-frame clones and lacks some. This table has about 62,000 clones, around 77% appearing once. The sequences come from peripheral blood, collected from a patient treated with radiotherapy plus ipilimumab. These receptors all come from a human donor with non-small cell lung cancer who had a complete response to radiotherapy plus ipilimumab.

This clone was seen just once. The rearrangement links TRBV5-6 to TRBJ2-2; 10 bases match TRBD2. CDR1 and CDR2 from the germline V gene are SGHDT and YYEEEE. The CDR3 covers 15 residues. V lost 3 bases and J lost 6; bases outside the gene matches: 5. The CDR3 nucleotides are TGTGCCAGCAGCTCTAGCGGGGGAAGGGCCGGGGAGCTGTTTTTT. Encoded protein: CASSSSGGRAGELFF. Full variable domain (remainder filled in from reference TRBV5-6 and TRBJ2-2): DAGVTQSPTHLIKTRGQQVTLRCSPKSGHDTVSWYQQALGQGPQFIFQYYEEEERQRGNFPDRFSGHQFPNYSSELNVNALLLGDSALYLCASSSSGGRAGELFFGEGSRLTVL.

The rearrangement uses TRBV30 and TRBJ2-7; TRBD2 is a possible D gene (7 bases). CDR1 and CDR2 from the germline V gene are GTSNPN and SVGIG (reference sequence). V lost 5 bases, J lost 0 bases, and 23 bases lay in between. The CDR3 has 17 amino acids. CDR3 region: CAWEGGSLGRSSYEQYF. CDR3 nucleotide sequence: TGTGCCTGGGAGGGGGGGAGTTTGGGACGGAGCTCCTACGAGCAGTACTTC.

The chain couples TRBV9 to TRBJ2-5; 9 positions agree with TRBD1. Gene TRBJ2-7 matches the end of the DNA better, so the J call may be wrong. The CDR3 has 18 amino acids. Germline CDR1 SGDLS, CDR2 YYNGEE. CDR3 amino acids: CASSARANTGGESYEQYF. The CDR3 DNA reads as TGTGCCAGCAGCGCGAGGGCTAACACAGGGGGCGAATCCTACGAGCAGTACTTC.

V is TRBV18 and J is TRBJ2-7; D might be TRBD1 (6 bases). This CDR3 comprises 14 residues. CDR1 and CDR2 (germline): KGHSH, LQKENI. The ends were cut back, 4 bases at V and 3 bases at J, with 13 bases in the middle. As DNA, the CDR3 is TGTGCCAGCTCACTCCGGACAGACAACTACGAGCAGTACTTC. As protein: CASSLRTDNYEQYF.

CDR3 coding DNA: TGTGCCAGCAGTTTAAGTGTAGCGGGAGGGTCTGAGCAGTTCTTC. Residues: CASSLSVAGGSEQFF. The chain links TRBV27 to TRBJ2-1, with TRBD2 matching over 11 bases. This CDR3 region has 15 residues. The V and J ends lost 2 bases and 9 bases, in that order; junction bases with no gene match: 6. In germline, CDR1 is MNHEY, CDR2 SMNVEV (reference sequence).

The chain couples TRBV6-6 to TRBJ2-3; TRBD2 agrees at 7 bases. Germline loops: CDR1 MNHNY, CDR2 SVGAGI (reference sequence). J gave up 10 bases and V 6 bases, and 19 bases lay outside the gene matches. This CDR3 is 16 amino acids long. This CDR3 reads CASRTGGRPMGRSQYF. The CDR3 nucleotides read TGTGCCAGCAGGACGGGGGGACGGCCGATGGGGAGGTCGCAGTATTTT.

This sequence joins TRBV4-1 and TRBJ2-7; TRBD2 matches at 7 bases. This CDR3 is 14 amino acids long. The germline V gene encodes CDR1 MGHRA and CDR2 YSYEKL. The trim removed 8 bases at V and 2 bases at J, leaving 9 bases unmatched. The CDR3 DNA reads TGCGCCAGCGGCCCGACGGGGGGACCCTACGAGCAGTACTTC. Translation gives CASGPTGGPYEQYF.

CDR3 amino acids: CASSLDGGTTTDTQYF. The DNA for the CDR3 is TGTGCCAGCAGCTTAGATGGGGGCACAACCACAGATACGCAGTATTTT. The chain recombines TRBV11-2 with TRBJ2-3; possibly TRBD1 for D (6 bases). V lost 0 bases and J 2 bases, leaving 12 bases between the germline ends. CDR3 size: 16 residues. Germline lookup yields CDR1 SGHAT and CDR2 FQNNGV.

The chain has TRBV7-2 and TRBJ1-4, with D possibly TRBD1 on 6 matching bases. The V end was cut by 1 base, the J end by 13 bases, with 16 bases between. The CDR3 sequence is 14 residues long. Germline-derived CDR1 and CDR2 are SGHTA and FQGNSA. The CDR3 DNA reads TGTGCCAGCAGCTTAGGCCTGTTGACAGGCGGACTGTTTTTT. This encodes CASSLGLLTGGLFF.

The rearrangement uses TRBV9 and TRBJ2-1; 9 bases are a match to TRBD1. The ends lost 3 bases at V and 7 bases at J; junction bases unmatched: 8. Germline CDR1 SGDLS, CDR2 YYNGEE. There are 15 residues in the CDR3. The CDR3 reads CASSASHRGPNEQFF. The DNA for the CDR3 is TGTGCCAGCAGCGCCTCACACAGGGGGCCAAATGAGCAGTTCTTC. Variable domain in full (rest from reference TRBV9 and TRBJ2-1): DSGVTQTPKHLITATGQRVTLRCSPRSGDLSVYWYQQSLDQGLQFLIQYYNGEERAKGNILERFSAQQFPDLHSELNLSSLELGDSALYFCASSASHRGPNEQFFGPGTRLTVL.

The chain recombines TRBV6-6 with TRBJ1-2, with a possible D match to TRBD1 (5 bases). V was clipped by 5 bases and J by 7 bases, with 8 bases between them. This CDR3 contains 11 residues. Germline V gene data show CDR1 as MNHNY and CDR2 as SVGAGI (reference sequence). DNA of the CDR3: TGTGCCAGCAGTCGGGGGATTGGCTACACCTTC. Its protein product is CASSRGIGYTF.

This clone has only a few counts. The CDR3 DNA reads as TGCGCCAGCAGCCTCGGACAGGGCGAAAGACTAGCGGGAGGGCCGGGCGGGGCCAACGTCCTGACTTTC. Its translation is CASSLGQGERLAGGPGGANVLTF. The rearrangement links TRBV5-1 to TRBJ2-6, with 14 positions matching TRBD2. Germline CDR1 reads SGHRS; CDR2 reads YFSETQ. V was clipped by 4 bases and J by 4 bases; unmatched bases: 22. There are 23 residues in the CDR3.

This rearrangement joins TRBV6-5 to TRBJ2-2; 7 bases line up with TRBD2. The CDR3 is 16 amino acids. Germline V gene data show CDR1 as MNHEY and CDR2 as SVGAGI. Trimming at V came to 0 bases and at J to 5 bases, leaving 6 bases not matched to a gene. CDR3 in DNA: TGTGCCAGCAGTTACTCGCGCGGGCGGGAGACCGGGGAGCTGTTTTTT. Translation gives CASSYSRGRETGELFF.

The V and J genes are TRBV7-9 and TRBJ2-2; 8 nucleotides agree with TRBD2. V gave up 8 bases and J gave up 5 bases; unmatched junction bases: 16. The CDR3 loop spans 17 amino acids. Germline CDR1 is SEHNR and CDR2 is FQNEAQ (reference sequence). CDR3 sequence reads: CASSSLAGGWRTGELFF. The DNA of the CDR3 is TGTGCCAGCTCCTCCTTGGCGGGGGGCTGGCGGACCGGGGAGCTGTTTTTT. Filled out from reference TRBV7-9 and TRBJ2-2, the complete variable domain reads DTGVSQNPRHKITKRGQNVTFRCDPISEHNRLYWYRQTLGQGPEFLTYFQNEAQLEKSRLLSDRFSAERPKGSFSTLEIQRTEQGDSAMYLCASSSLAGGWRTGELFFGEGSRLTVL.

The chain couples TRBV19 to TRBJ1-1, with 7 bases identical to TRBD1. There are 18 residues in the CDR3. CDR1 is LNHDA, CDR2 SQIVND, per germline (reference sequence). J gave up 0 bases and V 1 base, and 11 bases lay outside the gene matches. The CDR3 region has the DNA TGTGCCAGTAGTATAGGCCTACGGGACAGCCGACTGAACACTGAAGCTTTCTTT. Amino acid sequence: CASSIGLRDSRLNTEAFF.

V and J are TRBV5-1 and TRBJ2-5, with TRBD2 identical over 7 bases. The trim removed 4 bases at V and 1 base at J, leaving 10 bases unmatched. Germline CDR1 reads SGHRS; CDR2 reads YFSETQ. The CDR3 contains 16 residues. The CDR3 loop reads CASSPGRGISQETQYF. The DNA of the CDR3 is TGCGCCAGCAGCCCAGGGCGGGGGATTTCCCAAGAGACCCAGTACTTC.

This chain connects TRBV9 to TRBJ2-7; possible D gene TRBD2, 6 bases. V was trimmed by 7 bases and J by 3 bases, leaving 23 bases between them. Germline loops: CDR1 SGDLS, CDR2 YYNGEE. The CDR3 spans 16 residues. The CDR3 loop reads CASSPGRLSGVYEQYF. CDR3 nucleotides: TGTGCCAGCTCCCCAGGGAGGCTTAGCGGAGTCTACGAGCAGTACTTC.

V and J are TRBV30 and TRBJ1-4, with 8 bases fitting TRBD1. CDR3 length: 15 residues. V shed 3 bases and J 4 bases; nucleotides not matched to a gene: 7. Looked up from germline, CDR1 is GTSNPN and CDR2 is SVGIG (reference sequence). The CDR3 DNA reads TGTGCCTGGAGCAGGGGGCAGGGCATTAATGAAAAACTGTTTTTT. Translation gives CAWSRGQGINEKLFF.

The chain recombines TRBV7-8 with TRBJ2-7; TRBD1 matches 7 bases. CDR3 length equals 15 residues. The V gene end was trimmed by 5 bases and the J gene end by 2 bases; junction bases not matched to a gene: 9. CDR1 is SGHVS and CDR2 is FQNEAQ in the germline V gene. This CDR3 reads CASSNRGKGTYEQYF. Here the CDR3 DNA reads TGTGCCAGCAGCAACAGGGGAAAAGGGACCTACGAGCAGTACTTC.

With respect to this clone: At the DNA level, this CDR3 is encoded by other sequences in the same sample as well. This chain joins TRBV27 and TRBJ2-1, with TRBD2 identical over 7 bases. Germline CDR1 reads MNHEY; CDR2 reads SMNVEV (reference sequence). CDR3 length equals 13 residues. Trimming took 3 bases from V and 13 from J; bases not matched to a gene: 9. This CDR3 is CASSFHRLAAQFF. The DNA of the CDR3 is TGTGCCAGCAGTTTCCATCGACTAGCCGCTCAGTTCTTC.

The chain is built from TRBV2 and TRBJ2-1, with TRBD1 matching over 9 bases. CDR1 and CDR2 from the germline V gene are SNHLY and FYNNEI. The V gene end was trimmed by 7 bases and the J gene end by 9 bases; junction bases not matched to a gene: 13. This CDR3 has 15 residues. The CDR3 bases are TGTGCCAGCACTAAAGACAGGGGGATCAGGTCTGAGCAGTTCTTC. Translated, it gives CASTKDRGIRSEQFF.

V is TRBV11-2 and J is TRBJ2-5, with D maybe TRBD1 (6 bases). The V end was cut by 1 base, the J end by 2 bases, with 14 bases between. The CDR3 spans 16 residues. CDR1 is SGHAT, CDR2 FQNNGV, per germline. The CDR3: CASSLGVGASQETQYF. The DNA for the CDR3 is TGTGCCAGCAGCTTAGGGGTGGGGGCCAGTCAAGAGACCCAGTACTTC.

The chain recombines TRBV2 with TRBJ1-1; D is uncertain. The CDR3 consists of 12 residues. Deletions cut 6 bases from V and 2 bases from J, with 7 bases between. Germline CDR1 SNHLY, CDR2 FYNNEI. The CDR3 bases are TGTGCCAGCAGGGCCCCCAACACTGAAGCTTTCTTT. Protein sequence: CASRAPNTEAFF. The whole variable domain, remainder taken from reference TRBV2 and TRBJ1-1, is EPEVTQTPSHQVTQMGQEVILRCVPISNHLYFYWYRQILGQKVEFLVSFYNNEISEKSEIFDDQFSVERPDGSNFTLKIRSTKLEDSAMYFCASRAPNTEAFFGQGTRLTVV.

Comments on this clone: The junction shows a germline mismatch at one end, possibly a read error. This chain uses TRBV10-3 with TRBJ2-7; D uncertain. The CDR3 loop spans 9 amino acids. Germline CDR1 reads ENHRY; CDR2 reads SYGVKD. The CDR3 region is CSQSGEQYF. The DNA for the CDR3 is TGCTCCCAATCGGGCGAGCAGTACTTC.

This chain joins TRBV5-1 and TRBJ1-2; D is unresolved. CDR3 length equals 13 residues. Germline loops: CDR1 SGHRS, CDR2 YFSETQ. With 4 bases removed from V and 0 bases from J, the gap between germline ends came to 7 bases. The CDR3 loop reads CASSPTPNYGYTF. In DNA form, the CDR3 reads TGCGCCAGCAGCCCGACACCTAACTATGGCTACACCTTC.

This chain uses TRBV15 with TRBJ2-1; 10 bases match TRBD2. V shed 0 bases and J 3 bases; nucleotides not matched to a gene: 5. CDR1 is LNHNV and CDR2 is YYDKDF in the germline V gene (reference sequence). This CDR3 is built from 17 residues. CDR3 amino acids: CATSRDLGLADYNEQFF. Here the CDR3 DNA reads TGTGCCACCAGCAGAGATCTAGGACTAGCGGACTACAATGAGCAGTTCTTC.